A single sample gave rise to the 16 T cell receptor beta chains below, sequenced in a study of blood T cell repertoires in COVID-19. Libraries were prepared by immunoSEQ multiplex PCR; TCRdb keeps only in-frame clonotypes and omits some of them. The sample consists of just under 40,000 clones, about nine tenths of them appearing once. The specimen was peripheral blood. Receptors originate from a man in his forties or fifties with active or convalescent COVID-19.

This chain joins TRBV30 and TRBJ2-2, with D hard to call. There are 13 residues in the CDR3. V was clipped by 3 bases and J by 0 bases, with 5 bases between them. Germline values: CDR1 GTSNPN, CDR2 SVGIG (reference sequence). CDR3 amino acids: CAWRSPNTGELFF. Here the CDR3 DNA reads TGTGCCTGGAGGAGCCCGAACACCGGGGAGCTGTTTTTT.

The table lists this clone with a count of one. The chain joins TRBV7-8 to TRBJ1-1; 10 nucleotides agree with TRBD1. CDR3 size: 16 residues. Germline-derived CDR1 and CDR2 are SGHVS and FQNEAQ. Germline trimming cut 5 bases from V and 1 base from J; bases unmatched to any gene: 7. The CDR3 bases are TGTGCCAGCAGCCTCCGGGACAGGGGCTCGAACACTGAAGCTTTCTTT. Its translation: CASSLRDRGSNTEAFF.

The chain is built from TRBV27 and TRBJ1-3; the D is unclear. The CDR3 loop spans 16 amino acids. Trimming cost V 6 bases and J 0 bases, with 15 bases left between them. In germline, CDR1 is MNHEY, CDR2 SMNVEV (reference sequence). CDR3 amino acids: CASSPYGEVSGNTIYF. The CDR3 DNA reads as TGTGCCAGCAGCCCCTATGGGGAGGTCTCTGGAAACACCATATATTTT.

V is TRBV28 and J is TRBJ2-7; the D is unclear. Looked up from germline, CDR1 is MDHEN and CDR2 is SYDVKM. V was cut by 8 bases and J by 4 bases, with 9 bases left in between. The CDR3 is 11 residues long. The CDR3 loop is CASGSSYEQYV. CDR3 nucleotides: TGTGCCAGCGGTTCCAGTTACGAGCAGTACGTC.

This clone occurred a few times. This sequence joins TRBV28 and TRBJ1-1; no reliable D call. The germline CDR1 and CDR2 sequences are MDHEN and SYDVKM. With 4 bases removed from V and 0 bases from J, the gap between germline ends came to 12 bases. CDR3 length: 15 amino acids. This CDR3 reads CASSSPSTVNTEAFF. The CDR3 DNA reads as TGTGCCAGCAGTTCCCCAAGTACAGTGAACACTGAAGCTTTCTTT. Drawing the rest from reference TRBV28 and TRBJ1-1, the complete variable domain is DVKVTQSSRYLVKRTGEKVFLECVQDMDHENMFWYRQDPGLGLRLIYFSYDVKMKEKGDIPEGYSVSREKKERFSLILESASTNQTSMYLCASSSPSTVNTEAFFGQGTRLTVV.

V usage is TRBV28 and J usage is TRBJ2-1; 11 nucleotides line up with TRBD2. The V segment lost 6 bases and the J segment 2 bases; nucleotides outside the gene matches: 3. This CDR3 contains 15 residues. The germline V gene has CDR1 MDHEN and CDR2 SYDVKM. The CDR3 is CASRPSGRTYNEQFF. The CDR3 DNA sequence: TGTGCCAGCAGACCTAGCGGGAGGACCTACAATGAGCAGTTCTTC.

V is TRBV28 and J is TRBJ2-6, with 14 bases that match TRBD2. The CDR3 has 19 residues. Germline values: CDR1 MDHEN, CDR2 SYDVKM. The V segment lost 3 bases and the J segment 1 base; nucleotides outside the gene matches: 5. CDR3 region: CASSFLGTSGRSGANVLTF. As DNA, the CDR3 is TGTGCCAGCAGTTTTTTAGGGACTAGCGGGAGATCTGGGGCCAACGTCCTGACTTTC. Filled out from reference TRBV28 and TRBJ2-6, the complete variable domain reads DVKVTQSSRYLVKRTGEKVFLECVQDMDHENMFWYRQDPGLGLRLIYFSYDVKMKEKGDIPEGYSVSREKKERFSLILESASTNQTSMYLCASSFLGTSGRSGANVLTFGAGSRLTVL.

This clone was detected once. The chain couples TRBV28 to TRBJ1-3; 7 bases are a match to TRBD1. The V segment lost 8 bases and the J segment 0 bases; nucleotides outside the gene matches: 19. CDR1 is MDHEN and CDR2 is SYDVKM in the germline V gene. The CDR3 runs 19 residues. The CDR3, as DNA: TGTGCCAGCTCGAACCGCCGGAGGACAGGTGATAACTCTGGAAACACCATATATTTT. Translation: CASSNRRRTGDNSGNTIYF.

The count of this clone is one. This chain uses TRBV15 with TRBJ2-6, with 11 bases identical to TRBD2. In germline, CDR1 is LNHNV, CDR2 YYDKDF (reference sequence). Trimming at V came to 4 bases and at J to 0 bases, leaving 17 bases not matched to a gene. This CDR3 has 22 residues. CDR3 protein: CATSTTNPTLTSGVSGANVLTF. The CDR3 DNA reads TGTGCCACCAGCACCACGAACCCAACCTTGACTAGCGGGGTCTCTGGGGCCAACGTCCTGACTTTC. The complete variable domain, with remaining parts taken from reference TRBV15 and TRBJ2-6, reads DAMVIQNPRYQVTQFGKPVTLSCSQTLNHNVMYWYQQKSSQAPKLLFHYYDKDFNNEADTPDNFQSRRPNTSFCFLDIRSPGLGDTAMYLCATSTTNPTLTSGVSGANVLTFGAGSRLTVL.

The CDR3 DNA follows: TGCGCCAGCAGCTTGTTCCTCTCGTTGGGACAGGGGTCAGGACGCGGCTACACCTTC. It specifies CASSLFLSLGQGSGRGYTF. The chain recombines TRBV5-1 with TRBJ1-2; TRBD1 agrees at 10 bases. Trimming at V came to 1 base and at J to 8 bases, leaving 20 bases not matched to a gene. The germline V gene has CDR1 SGHRS and CDR2 YFSETQ. The CDR3 loop spans 19 amino acids.

The chain employs TRBV4-1 and TRBJ2-2; possibly TRBD2 for D (5 bases). The CDR3 is 16 residues long. The germline gives CDR1 MGHRA, CDR2 YSYEKL. V gave up 0 bases and J gave up 6 bases, with 14 bases separating them. The CDR3 region is CASSQERALTAGELFF. The DNA of the CDR3 is TGCGCCAGCAGCCAAGAGCGGGCACTTACGGCCGGGGAGCTGTTTTTT.

This rearrangement joins TRBV5-1 to TRBJ2-5, with D maybe TRBD2 (6 bases). Trimming shortened V by 7 bases and J by 5 bases, and 15 bases separated the two germline ends. The CDR3 is 13 amino acids. Germline values: CDR1 SGHRS, CDR2 YFSETQ. The DNA of the CDR3 is TGCGCCAGCGGCCGGGGGTTGGGGGAGACCCAGTACTTC. Protein: CASGRGLGETQYF.

The chain couples TRBV7-9 to TRBJ1-6; 8 bases agree with TRBD1. Trimming removed 2 bases from V and 6 bases from J; junction bases left unmatched: 3. Germline CDR1 is SEHNR and CDR2 is FQNEAQ (reference sequence). The CDR3 spans 15 residues. In nucleotides, the CDR3 is TGTGCCAGCAGCTTACAGGGGGCGGCTAATTCACCCCTCCACTTT. As protein: CASSLQGAANSPLHF.

CDR3 coding DNA: TGTGCCAGCAGCGAACGGGGGTATAGCAATCAGCCCCAGCATTTT. Residues: CASSERGYSNQPQHF. This rearrangement joins TRBV9 to TRBJ1-5, with D perhaps matching TRBD1 (5 bases). From germline, CDR1 is SGDLS and CDR2 YYNGEE. The CDR3 consists of 15 residues. V dropped 3 bases and J dropped 0 bases, with 10 bases sitting between them. The full variable domain, rest sourced from reference TRBV9 and TRBJ1-5, is DSGVTQTPKHLITATGQRVTLRCSPRSGDLSVYWYQQSLDQGLQFLIQYYNGEERAKGNILERFSAQQFPDLHSELNLSSLELGDSALYFCASSERGYSNQPQHFGDGTRLSIL.

The rearrangement joins TRBV7-9 to TRBJ2-1; 10 nucleotides match TRBD1. The junction had 22 bases not matched to a gene; V was cut back by 4 bases and J by 10 bases. The germline V gene has CDR1 SEHNR and CDR2 FQNEAQ (reference sequence). This CDR3 comprises 19 residues. The CDR3 sequence: CASSSTGTGASRRSGEQFF. DNA of the CDR3: TGTGCCAGCAGCTCCACCGGGACAGGGGCGTCTAGAAGATCAGGGGAGCAGTTCTTC.

The V and J genes are TRBV28 and TRBJ2-3, with a weak D call TRBD1 (6 bases). The CDR3 extends over 15 amino acids. Germline-derived CDR1 and CDR2 are MDHEN and SYDVKM. Deletions cut 3 bases from V and 6 bases from J, with 16 bases between. The CDR3 protein is CASSFPGHVGDTQYF. The CDR3 DNA reads as TGTGCCAGCAGTTTCCCGGGACACGTTGGGGATACGCAGTATTTT.